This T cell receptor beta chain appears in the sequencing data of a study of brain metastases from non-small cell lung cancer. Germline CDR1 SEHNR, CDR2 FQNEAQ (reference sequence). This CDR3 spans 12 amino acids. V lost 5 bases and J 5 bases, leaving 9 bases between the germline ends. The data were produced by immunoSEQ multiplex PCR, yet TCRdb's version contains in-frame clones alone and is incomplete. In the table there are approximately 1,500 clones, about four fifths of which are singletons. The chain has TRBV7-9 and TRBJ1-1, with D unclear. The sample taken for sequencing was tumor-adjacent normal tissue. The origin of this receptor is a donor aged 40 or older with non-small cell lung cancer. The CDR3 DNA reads TGTGCCAGCAGCCACGAGACGACTGAAGCTTTCTTT. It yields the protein CASSHETTEAFF.